The 3 T cell receptor beta chains below were found in one sample sequenced in a study of long-term antiretroviral therapy in people with HIV. Version v3.0 of the immunoSEQ assay ran at survey level. Sequencing was performed with immunoSEQ multiplex PCR; in TCRdb, only in-frame clones are kept and a portion is missing. The table has over 35,000 clones, 65% to 90% seen once. The material sequenced was unsorted PBMCs, taken just before starting antiretroviral therapy. The source is a woman under 30 with HIV.

The chain joins TRBV27 to TRBJ2-5; D gene ambiguous. Germline CDR1 and CDR2: MNHEY and SMNVEV (reference sequence). The CDR3 loop spans 13 amino acids. V lost 4 bases and J 5 bases, leaving 11 bases between the germline ends. The CDR3 loop reads CASSSRVGETQYF. The CDR3 coding sequence is TGTGCCAGCAGTTCCCGGGTGGGTGAGACCCAGTACTTC.

Points on this clone: At one end, the junction sequence differs from germline, possibly due to a read error. The chain is built from TRBV10-3 and TRBJ1-5, with D unclear. Germline V lookup: CDR1 ENHRY, CDR2 SYGVKD. This CDR3 is built from 15 residues. The CDR3, as DNA: TGTGCCATCGGAGAACAGTCCTATAGCAATCAGCCCCAGCTTTTT. It is translated as CAIGEQSYSNQPQLF.

This CDR3 reads CASSYVVVESRETQYF. The CDR3 DNA sequence: TGTGCCAGCAGTTACGTGGTAGTAGAGTCACGAGAGACCCAGTACTTC. The rearrangement uses TRBV6-6 and TRBJ2-5, with D unclear. The CDR3 runs 16 residues. The V gene's germline CDR1 is MNHNY and CDR2 SVGAGI (reference sequence). Trimming pared 2 bases from V and 4 bases from J, leaving 17 bases between.